This record covers a single TCR beta chain. The data were taken from a study of blood T cell repertoires in COVID-19. TCRdb keeps only in-frame clones here, not all; method: immunoSEQ multiplex PCR. The sample holds roughly 66,000 clones, around 90% seen once. After removal of 1 base from V and 4 bases from J, the junction contained 7 bases not matched to a gene. The CDR3 covers 16 residues. Germline V gene sequence: CDR1 SEHNR, CDR2 FQNEAQ (reference sequence). This receptor was taken from a human donor in a cohort sampled during active COVID-19. The rearrangement joins TRBV7-9 to TRBJ2-5, with TRBD2 identical over 9 bases. What was sequenced was peripheral blood. CDR3 DNA: TGTGCCAGCAGCTTAGTCGTGGCGGGAGGGCCAGAGACCCAGTACTTC. Translated: CASSLVVAGGPETQYF.